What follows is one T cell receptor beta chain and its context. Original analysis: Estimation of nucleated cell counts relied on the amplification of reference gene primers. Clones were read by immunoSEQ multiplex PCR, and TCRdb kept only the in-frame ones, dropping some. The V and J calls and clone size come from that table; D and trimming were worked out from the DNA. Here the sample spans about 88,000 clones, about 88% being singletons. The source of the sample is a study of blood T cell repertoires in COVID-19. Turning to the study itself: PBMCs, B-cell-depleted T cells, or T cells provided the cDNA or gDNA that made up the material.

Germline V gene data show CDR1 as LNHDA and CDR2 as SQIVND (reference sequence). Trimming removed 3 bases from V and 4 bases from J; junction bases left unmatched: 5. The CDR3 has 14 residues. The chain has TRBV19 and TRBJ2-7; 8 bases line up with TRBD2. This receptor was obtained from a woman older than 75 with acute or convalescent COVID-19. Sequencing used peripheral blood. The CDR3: CASSMSGSRYEQYF. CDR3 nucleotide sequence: TGTGCCAGTAGTATGAGCGGGAGTAGGTACGAGCAGTACTTC. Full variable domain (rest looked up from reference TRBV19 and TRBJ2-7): DGGITQSPKYLFRKEGQNVTLSCEQNLNHDAMYWYRQDPGQGLRLIYYSQIVNDFQKGDIAEGYSVSREKKESFPLTVTSAQKNPTAFYLCASSMSGSRYEQYFGPGTRLTVT.